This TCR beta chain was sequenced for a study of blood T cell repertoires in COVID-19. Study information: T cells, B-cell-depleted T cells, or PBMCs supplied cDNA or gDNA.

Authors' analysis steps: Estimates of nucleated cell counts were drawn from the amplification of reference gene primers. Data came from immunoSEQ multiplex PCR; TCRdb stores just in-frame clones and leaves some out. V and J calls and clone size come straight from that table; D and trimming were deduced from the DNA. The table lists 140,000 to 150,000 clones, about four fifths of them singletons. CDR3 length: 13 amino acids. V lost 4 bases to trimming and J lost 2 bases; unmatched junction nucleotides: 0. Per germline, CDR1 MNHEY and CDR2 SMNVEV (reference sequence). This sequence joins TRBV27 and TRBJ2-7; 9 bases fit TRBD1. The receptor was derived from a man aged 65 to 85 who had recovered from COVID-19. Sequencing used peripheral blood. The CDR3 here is CASSYRGPYEQYF. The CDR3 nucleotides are TGTGCCAGCAGTTACAGGGGGCCCTACGAGCAGTACTTC.